These 20 T cell receptor beta chains were sequenced from one sample in a study of T cell responses to AZD1222 COVID-19 vaccine. Repertoires were generated with immunoSEQ multiplex PCR, while TCRdb's copy carries only in-frame clones and drops some. Of under 100,000 clones listed, about 91% are singletons. This material consisted of peripheral blood, taken on day 0 of MenACWY control vaccination. These receptors came from an adult in good health.

The rearrangement links TRBV5-1 to TRBJ1-1; the match to TRBD1 covers 9 bases. Looked up from germline, CDR1 is SGHRS and CDR2 is YFSETQ. The length of the CDR3 is 14 residues. V was pared by 4 bases and J by 2 bases, with 3 bases of the junction left unmatched. CDR3 DNA: TGCGCCAGCAGCCGGACAGGGGCAAACACTGAAGCTTTCTTT. Residues: CASSRTGANTEAFF.

This chain joins TRBV28 and TRBJ1-4; 9 nucleotides align to TRBD1. CDR1 MDHEN and CDR2 SYDVKM come from the germline V gene. V dropped 11 bases and J dropped 6; count of bases not matched to a gene: 7. The CDR3 is made up of 13 amino acids. The CDR3 loop is CASTGGADEKLFF. The DNA of the CDR3 is TGTGCCTCTACAGGGGGCGCGGATGAAAAACTGTTTTTT.

V usage is TRBV6-4 and J usage is TRBJ2-7; possibly TRBD1 or TRBD2 for D (5 bases each). Between the trimmed V and J ends, which lost 5 bases and 7 bases, there was a span of 18 bases. In germline, CDR1 is MRHNA, CDR2 SNTAGT. The CDR3 totals 14 residues. The CDR3 loop reads CASSSGTRHTEQYF. The CDR3 DNA reads as TGTGCCAGCAGTTCCGGGACCAGACATACTGAGCAGTACTTC.

The chain has TRBV27 and TRBJ1-2, with TRBD1 matching 7 bases. CDR1 is MNHEY, CDR2 SMNVEV, per germline (reference sequence). The CDR3 is 13 residues long. With V trimmed by 3 bases and J by 6 bases, 4 bases remained unmatched. The CDR3: CASSFNRGDGYTF. CDR3 DNA: TGTGCCAGCAGTTTCAACAGGGGTGATGGCTACACCTTC.

V usage is TRBV30 and J usage is TRBJ1-4; 9 nucleotides line up with TRBD1. The CDR3 has 14 residues. CDR1 GTSNPN and CDR2 SVGIG come from the germline V gene (reference sequence). V shed 3 bases, J shed 5 bases, and the junction held 4 bases outside the gene matches. The CDR3 region is CAWSAGTGNEKLFF. The CDR3 DNA reads as TGTGCCTGGAGCGCCGGGACAGGGAATGAAAAACTGTTTTTT.

The J gene is TRBJ1-5, the V gene TRBV5-1, with 9 positions matching TRBD1. This CDR3 has 15 residues. Trimming cost V 1 base and J 5 bases; bases outside gene matches: 4. The germline V gene has CDR1 SGHRS and CDR2 YFSETQ. CDR3 protein: CASSLLGQGDQPQHF. The DNA for the CDR3 is TGCGCCAGCAGCTTGCTGGGACAGGGTGATCAGCCCCAGCATTTT.

The chain combines TRBV5-1 with TRBJ1-2; TRBD1 agrees at 7 bases. CDR3 size: 13 residues. Germline CDR1 SGHRS, CDR2 YFSETQ. With 0 bases clipped from V and 8 bases from J, the junction kept 4 bases outside the gene matches. This CDR3 is CASSLGGGWGYTF. Written as DNA, the CDR3 is TGCGCCAGCAGCTTGGGAGGGGGCTGGGGCTACACCTTC.

This chain connects TRBV10-3 to TRBJ1-1, with 9 bases matching TRBD1. Looked up from germline, CDR1 is ENHRY and CDR2 is SYGVKD. This CDR3 comprises 14 residues. The J segment lost 1 base and the V segment lost 11 bases, leaving 8 bases of the junction unmatched. The CDR3: CAAQPGQGNTEAFF. The DNA for the CDR3 is TGTGCCGCACAACCGGGACAGGGGAACACTGAAGCTTTCTTT.

CDR3 sequence (DNA): TGTGCCAGCAGGTTGGGGACAGGGGGTGGTTACACTGAAGCTTTCTTT. Encoded protein: CASRLGTGGGYTEAFF. The chain has TRBV28 and TRBJ1-1; 11 bases align to TRBD1. Trimming at V came to 6 bases and at J to 3 bases, leaving 9 bases not matched to a gene. This CDR3 spans 16 amino acids. Germline CDR1 MDHEN, CDR2 SYDVKM.

This chain connects TRBV7-2 to TRBJ2-5; D might be TRBD1 (5 bases). The CDR3 is 14 residues long. Per the germline V gene, CDR1 is SGHTA and CDR2 is FQGNSA. V was cut by 5 bases and J by 5 bases, with 15 bases left in between. This CDR3 reads CASSQGAIRETQYF. The DNA for the CDR3 is TGTGCCAGCAGCCAAGGGGCGATCCGGGAGACCCAGTACTTC.

The CDR3 region is CASSWGQGADTGELFF. The CDR3 coding sequence is TGTGCCAGCAGCTGGGGACAGGGGGCCGACACCGGGGAGCTGTTTTTT. V gene TRBV5-5 combines with J gene TRBJ2-2; 12 bases map to TRBD1. V was clipped by 3 bases and J by 3 bases; unmatched bases: 3. The germline V gene has CDR1 SGHKS and CDR2 YYEKEE (reference sequence). The CDR3 sequence is 16 residues long.

The rearrangement links TRBV18 to TRBJ1-5; D might be TRBD1 (5 bases). Germline CDR1 is KGHSH and CDR2 is LQKENI. CDR3 size: 15 residues. V was pared by 0 bases and J by 2 bases, with 8 bases between. The CDR3: CASSPPGRGNQPQHF. As DNA, the CDR3 is TGTGCCAGCTCACCACCGGGACGGGGCAATCAGCCCCAGCATTTT.

V and J are TRBV9 and TRBJ2-1, with no clear D. Germline assignment: CDR1 SGDLS and CDR2 YYNGEE. The CDR3 has 13 amino acids. Trimming left V 0 bases short and J 7 bases short, with 8 bases between. The CDR3 nucleotides are TGTGCCAGCAGCGTAGCCCCGCTAAATGAGCAGTTCTTC. Translated: CASSVAPLNEQFF.

This clone was seen a single time. This chain joins TRBV7-2 and TRBJ2-1; 8 nucleotides match TRBD2. J was trimmed by 4 bases and V by 0 bases; bases with no gene match: 5. The CDR3 covers 16 residues. Looked up from germline, CDR1 is SGHTA and CDR2 is FQGNSA. Here the CDR3 reads CASSLASTSAYNEQFF. The CDR3, as DNA: TGTGCCAGCAGCTTAGCCTCGACTAGCGCATACAATGAGCAGTTCTTC.

J is TRBJ1-5 and V is TRBV5-4, with D tentatively TRBD1 (5 bases). The V end lost 0 bases, the J end lost 4 bases, and 11 bases lay between the germline ends. The CDR3 covers 15 residues. The germline gives CDR1 SGHNT, CDR2 YYREEE (reference sequence). CDR3 amino acids: CASSLDGGINQPQHF. CDR3 bases: TGTGCCAGCAGCTTGGATGGGGGGATAAATCAGCCCCAGCATTTT.

The J gene is TRBJ2-1, the V gene TRBV29-1; 8 bases match TRBD1. The length of the CDR3 is 14 residues. The ends lost 3 bases at V and 9 bases at J; junction bases unmatched: 10. Germline values: CDR1 SQVTM, CDR2 ANQGSEA. In DNA form, the CDR3 reads TGCAGCGTTGATATGCAGGGGGCGAGGGGTGAGCAGTTCTTC. This encodes CSVDMQGARGEQFF.

The CDR3 reads CASSGGDIGGRTDTQYF. The DNA for the CDR3 is TGCGCCAGCAGTGGAGGGGACATCGGCGGTCGCACAGATACGCAGTATTTT. The chain combines TRBV10-1 with TRBJ2-3; possibly TRBD1 for D (6 bases). Per germline, CDR1 WNHNN and CDR2 SYGVQD (reference sequence). The CDR3 length is 17 residues. Trimming shortened V by 4 bases and J by 1 base, and 18 bases separated the two germline ends.

CDR3 coding DNA: TGTGCCAGCAGTTACCGCCCGGGAGACCTGAGCAATCAGCCCCAGCATTTT. Amino acids: CASSYRPGDLSNQPQHF. The chain is built from TRBV6-2 or TRBV6-3 and TRBJ1-5; D not resolved. The CDR3 extends over 17 amino acids. Germline-derived CDR1 and CDR2 are MNHEY and SVGEGT. Trimming cost V 2 bases and J 1 base, with 15 bases left between them.

The chain employs TRBV19 and TRBJ1-6, with D perhaps matching TRBD1 (5 bases). V was cut by 1 base and J by 5 bases, with 9 bases left in between. The CDR3 loop spans 15 amino acids. Germline-derived CDR1 and CDR2 are LNHDA and SQIVND (reference sequence). The CDR3 coding sequence is TGTGCCAGTAGTATAGTCTGGGGGGATAATTCACCCCTCCACTTT. This encodes CASSIVWGDNSPLHF.

V is TRBV7-3 and J is TRBJ2-5; D call uncertain. Germline-derived CDR1 and CDR2 are SGHTA and FQGTGA. Trimming stripped 4 bases from V and 1 base from J, with 4 bases between. The CDR3 totals 12 residues. The CDR3 sequence: CASSSLQETQYF. In DNA form, the CDR3 reads TGTGCCAGCAGCTCCCTCCAAGAGACCCAGTACTTC. Based on the CDR3 plus reference TRBV7-3 and TRBJ2-5, the full variable domain is GAGVSQTPSNKVTEKGKYVELRCDPISGHTALYWYRQSLGQGPEFLIYFQGTGAADDSGLPNDRFFAVRPEGSVSTLKIQRTERGDSAVYLCASSSLQETQYFGPGTRLLVL.